The next 18 T cell receptor beta chains were all read from a single sample in a study of beta chain features in type 1 diabetes. Regarding the study as a whole: Moderately but significantly shorter TCRB CDR3s were found in Type 1 diabetes patients in all four CD4+ subsets.

The study reverse transcribed the entire isolated RNA, so it sequenced expressed TCRB transcripts. Assay used: immunoSEQ multiplex PCR; TCRdb lists only in-frame clones, some missing. The profile shows 500,000 to 650,000 clones, 12% of them singletons. No antigen is known for these receptors. The sample taken for sequencing was naive CD4+ T cells from blood. These receptors came from a man in his thirties or forties with type 1 diabetes.

This clone was recorded a few times. The chain links TRBV19 to TRBJ1-2; D not resolved. V was trimmed by 2 bases and J by 2 bases, leaving 6 bases between them. The CDR3 contains 13 residues. CDR1 LNHDA and CDR2 SQIVND come from the germline V gene (reference sequence). Written as DNA, the CDR3 is TGTGCCAGTAGTATATACGGCAACTATGGCTACACCTTC. Its translation: CASSIYGNYGYTF.

V and J are TRBV29-1 and TRBJ2-7; tentative D call: TRBD1 (6 bases). V lost 5 bases, J lost 2 bases, and 7 bases lay in between. The CDR3 length is 11 residues. Germline values: CDR1 SQVTM, CDR2 ANQGSEA. The CDR3 sequence is CSVRTAYEQYF. The CDR3 coding sequence is TGCAGCGTTAGGACAGCCTACGAGCAGTACTTC.

The gene calls are TRBV28 and TRBJ2-7; 9 bases fit TRBD1. CDR3 size: 15 residues. J gave up 6 bases and V 3 bases, and 9 bases lay outside the gene matches. The germline V gene encodes CDR1 MDHEN and CDR2 SYDVKM. The CDR3 sequence is CASSFLGQGTLEQYF. CDR3 DNA: TGTGCCAGCAGTTTCCTCGGACAGGGGACGCTCGAGCAGTACTTC.

This clone has a handful of counts. The chain has TRBV6-1 and TRBJ2-7; no reliable D call. Between the trimmed V and J ends, which lost 5 bases and 3 bases, there was a span of 5 bases. The germline V gene encodes CDR1 MNHNS and CDR2 SASEGT. This CDR3 spans 11 amino acids. CDR3 region: CASSSLYEQYF. DNA of the CDR3: TGTGCCAGCAGTTCCCTCTACGAGCAGTACTTC.

This clone occurred a few times. This chain connects TRBV4-3 to TRBJ1-4; 9 bases map to TRBD1. Trimming cost V 0 bases and J 8 bases; bases outside gene matches: 7. Germline values: CDR1 LGHNA, CDR2 YSLEER. This CDR3 is 16 amino acids long. In DNA, the CDR3 is TGCGCCAGCAGCCAAGAGTTTGGGACAGGGAACGAAAAACTGTTTTTT. Translation: CASSQEFGTGNEKLFF.

This chain connects TRBV7-2 to TRBJ2-3; D is possibly TRBD2 (5 bases). CDR3 length: 14 residues. Trimming left V 2 bases short and J 8 bases short, with 14 bases between. From germline, CDR1 is SGHTA and CDR2 FQGNSA. The CDR3 is CASSLNGVEGTQYF. DNA of the CDR3: TGTGCCAGCAGCTTAAACGGGGTCGAGGGTACGCAGTATTTT.

This clone was counted only a few times. This chain links TRBV5-6 with TRBJ2-3; tentative D call: TRBD1 (6 bases). CDR3 length: 13 amino acids. Trimming cost V 4 bases and J 9 bases, with 15 bases left between them. Germline CDR1 and CDR2: SGHDT and YYEEEE. CDR3 DNA sequence: TGTGCCAGCAGCCACTCGACAGGCGCAACGCAGTATTTT. Protein product: CASSHSTGATQYF.

This clone was picked up a small number of times. CDR3 DNA: TGCGCCAGCAGCTTGCCGGACGGCTATGGCTACACCTTC. Encoded protein: CASSLPDGYGYTF. This chain joins TRBV5-1 and TRBJ1-2; no definite D call. V lost 1 base to trimming and J lost 4 bases, with 8 bases between them. The CDR3 spans 13 residues. Per germline, CDR1 SGHRS and CDR2 YFSETQ. Together with reference TRBV5-1 and TRBJ1-2, the CDR3 gives the full variable domain: KAGVTQTPRYLIKTRGQQVTLSCSPISGHRSVSWYQQTPGQGLQFLFEYFSETQRNKGNFPGRFSGRQFSNSRSEMNVSTLELGDSALYLCASSLPDGYGYTFGSGTRLTVV.

V is TRBV5-1 and J is TRBJ2-5; D possibly corresponds to TRBD2 (6 bases). Germline V CDR1 and CDR2: SGHRS, YFSETQ. CDR3 length equals 13 residues. V lost 5 bases, J lost 2 bases, and 10 bases lay in between. The CDR3 loop reads CASRGTSQETQYF. The CDR3 bases are TGCGCCAGCAGGGGGACTTCACAAGAGACCCAGTACTTC.

The chain joins TRBV5-1 to TRBJ1-1; D unresolved. Trimming shortened V by 1 base and J by 5 bases, and 15 bases separated the two germline ends. This CDR3 is 15 amino acids long. Looked up from germline, CDR1 is SGHRS and CDR2 is YFSETQ. CDR3 loop: CASSLSLSGETEAFF. CDR3 sequence (DNA): TGCGCCAGCAGCTTGAGTTTGAGCGGGGAGACTGAAGCTTTCTTT.

Concerning this clone: The same CDR3 can be traced to other DNA sequences in this sample. The chain recombines TRBV18 with TRBJ2-7; 7 bases fit TRBD1. The V gene end was trimmed by 3 bases and the J gene end by 0 bases; junction bases not matched to a gene: 2. Germline-derived CDR1 and CDR2 are KGHSH and LQKENI. CDR3 length: 14 amino acids. CDR3 sequence (DNA): TGTGCCAGCTCACCTAGGGACAGCTCCTACGAGCAGTACTTC. Protein product: CASSPRDSSYEQYF. Full variable domain (outside the CDR3, taken from reference TRBV18 and TRBJ2-7): NAGVMQNPRHLVRRRGQEARLRCSPMKGHSHVYWYRQLPEEGLKFMVYLQKENIIDESGMPKERFSAEFPKEGPSILRIQQVVRGDSAAYFCASSPRDSSYEQYFGPGTRLTVT.

The rearrangement joins TRBV5-1 to TRBJ1-1; TRBD1 is a possible D gene (5 bases). Trimming removed 3 bases from V and 2 bases from J, with 14 bases in between. This CDR3 region has 15 residues. Germline lookup yields CDR1 SGHRS and CDR2 YFSETQ. CDR3 nucleotide sequence: TGCGCCAGCAGCTCCCGAGGGGAAAGAAACACTGAAGCTTTCTTT. Translated, it gives CASSSRGERNTEAFF.

This clone came up a few times. V and J are TRBV6-5 and TRBJ1-4; 7 nucleotides align to TRBD1. Germline V gene lookup returns CDR1 MNHEY and CDR2 SVGAGI. The CDR3 spans 14 residues. The trim removed 2 bases at V and 7 bases at J, leaving 4 bases unmatched. The CDR3 loop is CASSYGGTAEKLFF. The CDR3 region has the DNA TGTGCCAGCAGTTACGGGGGGACAGCTGAAAAACTGTTTTTT.

This clone came up a few times. The chain is built from TRBV25-1 and TRBJ1-2; 9 positions match TRBD1. Germline V CDR1 and CDR2: MGHDK, SYGVNS. CDR3 length: 14 amino acids. V was pared by 3 bases and J by 8 bases, with 7 bases of the junction left unmatched. CDR3 loop: CASSDPGTGSGYTF. In nucleotides, the CDR3 is TGTGCCAGCAGTGACCCAGGGACAGGGAGCGGCTACACCTTC.

This clone was counted between two and nine times. This sequence joins TRBV5-1 and TRBJ1-6; unclear D gene. The length of the CDR3 is 15 residues. V lost 1 base and J 8 bases, leaving 13 bases between the germline ends. Germline V gene sequence: CDR1 SGHRS, CDR2 YFSETQ. Here the CDR3 DNA reads TGCGCCAGCAGCTTGTTGGTGGCTGAAGATTCACCCCTCCACTTT. Its translation: CASSLLVAEDSPLHF.

The genes are TRBV6-5 and TRBJ1-1; possibly TRBD1 for D (5 bases). The length of the CDR3 is 13 residues. Trimming shortened V by 5 bases and J by 1 base, and 8 bases separated the two germline ends. The germline V gene encodes CDR1 MNHEY and CDR2 SVGAGI. CDR3 in DNA: TGTGCCAGCAGTGAACAGGAGAACACTGAAGCTTTCTTT. Translated, it gives CASSEQENTEAFF.

The rearrangement uses TRBV29-1 and TRBJ2-1; maybe TRBD1 (6 bases). This CDR3 contains 11 residues. The germline V gene encodes CDR1 SQVTM and CDR2 ANQGSEA. Trimming shortened V by 6 bases and J by 10 bases, and 13 bases separated the two germline ends. The CDR3 DNA reads as TGCAGCGTGGCACAGGGTACGGAGCAGTTCTTC. Residues: CSVAQGTEQFF.

This clone has just a few counts. Written as DNA, the CDR3 is TGTGCCAGCAGCGTAGTTAGCGAGGGTGGTGGCTACACCTTC. This encodes CASSVVSEGGGYTF. The rearrangement joins TRBV9 to TRBJ1-2; D is undetermined. The germline V and J ends were trimmed by 0 bases and 7 bases, with 13 bases remaining between them. In germline, CDR1 is SGDLS, CDR2 YYNGEE. This CDR3 comprises 14 residues.